This note documents a single T cell receptor (beta chain) sequence. This entry comes from a study of blood T cell repertoires in COVID-19. The CDR3 spans 15 residues. Trimming shortened V by 4 bases and J by 4 bases, and 13 bases separated the two germline ends. Looked up from germline, CDR1 is KGHSH and CDR2 is LQKENI. Sequencing was performed with immunoSEQ multiplex PCR; in TCRdb, only in-frame clones are kept and a portion is missing. This sample has around 79,000 clones, with around 89% found just once. Sequencing was performed on peripheral blood. The clonotype originates from a man in his 70s with active or convalescent COVID-19. This chain uses TRBV18 with TRBJ2-2; D perhaps matches TRBD2 (6 bases). In DNA form, the CDR3 reads TGTGCCAGCTCACGGGACGGAGGGGTCACCGGGGAGCTGTTTTTT. This codes for CASSRDGGVTGELFF.